This T cell receptor beta chain was captured in a study of immune cell composition in non-small cell lung cancer. Findings and limits, study-wide: Top 10 clone scores and clonality were higher in squamous than adenocarcinoma. Tumour-associated clones >0.5% occurred in 25% to 40% of adenocarcinomas, approximately 79% of squamous. Tumour TCR-beta clonality was not significantly tied to smoking pack-years.

Genomic DNA came from frozen unsorted single-cell suspensions. Here immunoSEQ multiplex PCR was the method, and the copy in TCRdb shows in-frame clones only, minus some. Of some 8,500 clones listed, around four fifths are singletons. About this clone: Its antigen is not identified.

The ends were cut back, 0 bases at V and 5 bases at J, with 14 bases in the middle. CDR1 is SGHRS, CDR2 YFSETQ, per germline. The CDR3 runs to 15 residues. The sequence derives from a human donor with non-small cell lung cancer. This rearrangement joins TRBV5-1 to TRBJ2-5; TRBD1 might be the D (5 bases). Sequencing was done on a sample of lung tumor tissue. The CDR3 DNA reads as TGCGCCAGCAGCTTGGCAGGGATGAGAGAGGAGACCCAGTACTTC. Translation: CASSLAGMREETQYF. The full variable domain, its missing parts supplied by reference TRBV5-1 and TRBJ2-5, is KAGVTQTPRYLIKTRGQQVTLSCSPISGHRSVSWYQQTPGQGLQFLFEYFSETQRNKGNFPGRFSGRQFSNSRSEMNVSTLELGDSALYLCASSLAGMREETQYFGPGTRLLVL.